The present T cell receptor (beta chain) was sequenced within a study of TIL therapy for anti-PD-1-resistant metastatic lung cancer. The sample's time point: pre-treatment sample, taken before nivolumab and TIL therapy. Most excised metastases sampled were pleural nodules or supraclavicular lymph nodes. Tumors were harvested before any PD-1/PD-L1 blockade. This CDR3 spans 15 amino acids. V lost 4 bases and J 8 bases, leaving 21 bases between the germline ends. Germline CDR1 SGHDT, CDR2 YYEEEE. The immunoSEQ assay was v3. The table came from immunoSEQ multiplex PCR; TCRdb's copy has only in-frame clones and leaves some out. The table includes roughly 28,000 clones, roughly 63% detected once.

The source is a woman between 30 and 80 years old with non-small cell lung cancer. The chain is built from TRBV5-6 and TRBJ1-2; D gene uncertain. Source: tumor tissue, taken at baseline. CDR3 protein: CASSVGGFSAVGYTF. The CDR3 bases are TGTGCCAGCAGCGTCGGCGGGTTTTCAGCAGTGGGCTACACCTTC.